The rows below give T cell receptor beta chains drawn from one sample of a study of tumour-infiltrating T cells in Burkitt lymphoma. The table came from immunoSEQ multiplex PCR; TCRdb's copy has only in-frame clones and leaves some out. Of fewer than 5,000 clones listed, 15% to 20% are singletons. The sequenced sample consisted of tumor tissue. The receptors originated from a human donor with diffuse large B-cell lymphoma. Some clones in this sample may be carry-over from other donors' samples. CDR3s include the opening cysteine and the closing phenylalanine or tryptophan. D genes are given only for firm matches. Clone size is stated in some rows and not others, as once, few, many or a class when expanded.

CDR3nt: TGTGCCAGCTCACCACCAGGGGGTAAGAACGAGCAGTACTTC; CDR3aa: CASSPPGGKNEQYF; v_gene: TRBV18; abundance: .; j_gene: TRBJ2-7; d_gene: .
CDR3nt: TGTGCCAGCAGCTTTCAGGGGGGCACTGGAAACACCATATATTTT; CDR3aa: CASSFQGGTGNTIYF; v_gene: TRBV7-9; abundance: few; j_gene: TRBJ1-3; d_gene: TRBD1
CDR3nt: TGTGCCATCAGGGTGGGAGGGAGCACAGATACGCAGTATTTT; CDR3aa: CAIRVGGSTDTQYF; v_gene: TRBV10-3; abundance: .; j_gene: TRBJ2-3; d_gene: TRBD2
CDR3nt: TGTGCCAGACCACAGTGGGGACTGCACTCTGGAAACACCATATATTTT; CDR3aa: CARPQWGLHSGNTIYF; v_gene: TRBV27; abundance: few; j_gene: TRBJ1-3; d_gene: .
CDR3nt: TGCGCCAGCAGCCAAGAGTTCGAAATGAAGAATCAGCCCCAGCATTTT; CDR3aa: CASSQEFEMKNQPQHF; v_gene: TRBV4-1; abundance: .; j_gene: TRBJ1-5; d_gene: .
CDR3nt: TGTGCCAGCAGTTACTCCGGACTAGCGGGAGACGAGCAGTACTTC; CDR3aa: CASSYSGLAGDEQYF; v_gene: TRBV6-5; abundance: few; j_gene: TRBJ2-7; d_gene: TRBD2
CDR3nt: TGTGCCAGCAGCGCCAGAAGTAGCGGGGGGTTGAACGAGCAGTACTTC; CDR3aa: CASSARSSGGLNEQYF; v_gene: TRBV9; abundance: .; j_gene: TRBJ2-7; d_gene: TRBD2
CDR3nt: TGTGCCAGCAGTAAGTTAGCCGAGCAGTTCTTC; CDR3aa: CASSKLAEQFF; v_gene: TRBV28; abundance: .; j_gene: TRBJ2-1; d_gene: .
CDR3nt: TGTGCCAGCAGCTTAGTACTTCCCGGGGGGGCGGACACCGGGGAGCTGTTTTTT; CDR3aa: CASSLVLPGGADTGELFF; v_gene: TRBV7-6; abundance: few; j_gene: TRBJ2-2; d_gene: TRBD2
CDR3nt: TGTGCTAGTGGCCTGACAGGGGTCACCCAAGAGACCCAGTACTTC; CDR3aa: CASGLTGVTQETQYF; v_gene: TRBV12-5; abundance: .; j_gene: TRBJ2-5; d_gene: TRBD1
CDR3nt: TGCAGCGCTGGACAGGCTGGAAACACCATATATTTT; CDR3aa: CSAGQAGNTIYF; v_gene: TRBV29-1; abundance: few; j_gene: TRBJ1-3; d_gene: TRBD1
CDR3nt: TGTGCCAGTACCGACGGGCAGACCAATCAGCCCCAGCATTTT; CDR3aa: CASTDGQTNQPQHF; v_gene: TRBV7-9; abundance: few; j_gene: TRBJ1-5; d_gene: .
CDR3nt: TGTGCCAGCAGCCTTCCCGTCTTTGGGAGGCAAGAGACCCAGTACTTC; CDR3aa: CASSLPVFGRQETQYF; v_gene: TRBV11-1; abundance: .; j_gene: TRBJ2-5; d_gene: .
CDR3nt: TGTGCCAGCAGCTCCGACAGGTCGGGGCAGACCCAGTACTTC; CDR3aa: CASSSDRSGQTQYF; v_gene: TRBV7-9; abundance: large; j_gene: TRBJ2-5; d_gene: .
CDR3nt: TGTGCCAGCAGCTTAACCGCCTACGAGCAGTACTTC; CDR3aa: CASSLTAYEQYF; v_gene: TRBV7-2; abundance: few; j_gene: TRBJ2-7; d_gene: .
CDR3nt: TGTGCCAGCAGCTTAGACCAGGGCGGGCAGCCCCAGCATTTT; CDR3aa: CASSLDQGGQPQHF; v_gene: TRBV7-2; abundance: few; j_gene: TRBJ1-5; d_gene: .
CDR3nt: TGTGCCAGCAGTTACTCATACAGGGGGCTTGAAAAACTGTTTTTT; CDR3aa: CASSYSYRGLEKLFF; v_gene: TRBV6-5; abundance: .; j_gene: TRBJ1-4; d_gene: TRBD1
CDR3nt: TGTGCCTGGAGTGTGATACAGGGCACTGAAGCTTTCTTT; CDR3aa: CAWSVIQGTEAFF; v_gene: TRBV30; abundance: .; j_gene: TRBJ1-1; d_gene: .
CDR3nt: TGTGCCAGCAGCGCCCGAGAGACCATGAACACTGAAGCTTTCTTT; CDR3aa: CASSARETMNTEAFF; v_gene: TRBV9; abundance: .; j_gene: TRBJ1-1; d_gene: .
CDR3nt: TGTGCCAGCAGTGAAGGACAGGGGGACACAGATACGCAGTATTTT; CDR3aa: CASSEGQGDTDTQYF; v_gene: TRBV6-4; abundance: few; j_gene: TRBJ2-3; d_gene: TRBD1
CDR3nt: TGTGCCAGCAGCGTCCAGGGACAGGCTGGGGAAAAACTGTTTTTT; CDR3aa: CASSVQGQAGEKLFF; v_gene: TRBV9; abundance: few; j_gene: TRBJ1-4; d_gene: TRBD1
CDR3nt: TGTGCCAGCAGTGTCAGGGGGGCGAACAATACCTTGAGCAATCAGCCCCAGCATTTT; CDR3aa: CASSVRGANNTLSNQPQHF; v_gene: TRBV6-4; abundance: few; j_gene: TRBJ1-5; d_gene: TRBD1
CDR3nt: TGTGCCAGCAGCGGCGAGGTTTTGGGCTCCCGGCACCGCTCCTACAATGAGCAGTTCTTC; CDR3aa: CASSGEVLGSRHRSYNEQFF; v_gene: TRBV7-6; abundance: few; j_gene: TRBJ2-1; d_gene: .
CDR3nt: TGTGCCAGCAGTTACCTTTCCTGGAGCTCCTACAATGAGCAGTTCTTC; CDR3aa: CASSYLSWSSYNEQFF; v_gene: TRBV6-6; abundance: .; j_gene: TRBJ2-1; d_gene: .
CDR3nt: TGTGCCAGTAGTCTCACACCGGGACAAATGAACACTGAAGCTTTCTTT; CDR3aa: CASSLTPGQMNTEAFF; v_gene: TRBV19; abundance: .; j_gene: TRBJ1-1; d_gene: .
CDR3nt: TGTGCCTGGAGCCGGACAAGGGGACCCCTCCACTTT; CDR3aa: CAWSRTRGPLHF; v_gene: TRBV30; abundance: .; j_gene: TRBJ1-6; d_gene: .
CDR3nt: TGTGCCAGCTCACCCAGCGGGGGACGAGAGCAGTACTTC; CDR3aa: CASSPSGGREQYF; v_gene: TRBV18; abundance: few; j_gene: TRBJ2-7; d_gene: TRBD2
CDR3nt: TGTGCCAGCAGTTACTCGCAGGGGGCCTACGAGCAGTACTTC; CDR3aa: CASSYSQGAYEQYF; v_gene: TRBV6-6; abundance: few; j_gene: TRBJ2-7; d_gene: TRBD1
CDR3nt: TGTGCCAGCAGTTTACTAGCGGGATACAATGAGCAGTTCTTC; CDR3aa: CASSLLAGYNEQFF; v_gene: TRBV28; abundance: few; j_gene: TRBJ2-1; d_gene: TRBD2
CDR3nt: TGTGCCAGTAGTAACGGGAGGGCGAACACCGGGGAGCTGTTTTTT; CDR3aa: CASSNGRANTGELFF; v_gene: TRBV19; abundance: few; j_gene: TRBJ2-2; d_gene: TRBD2
CDR3nt: TGTGCCAGCAGCCAAGATCTAGCCAGTCGCTATGGCTACACCTTC; CDR3aa: CASSQDLASRYGYTF; v_gene: TRBV14; abundance: .; j_gene: TRBJ1-2; d_gene: .
CDR3nt: TGTGCCAGCAGCCTACAGGGGATCGGTGCCAAAAACATTCAGTACTTC; CDR3aa: CASSLQGIGAKNIQYF; v_gene: TRBV7-9; abundance: .; j_gene: TRBJ2-4; d_gene: TRBD1
CDR3nt: TGTGCCAGCAGCTCGAGGGGAACGGAAGCAGATACGCAGTATTTT; CDR3aa: CASSSRGTEADTQYF; v_gene: TRBV9; abundance: few; j_gene: TRBJ2-3; d_gene: .
CDR3nt: TGTGCCAGCAGTCCGAGACTAGCGCCAGATACGCAGTATTTT; CDR3aa: CASSPRLAPDTQYF; v_gene: TRBV28; abundance: .; j_gene: TRBJ2-3; d_gene: TRBD2
CDR3nt: TGTGCCAGCAGAGGGACAGGGAGTGCAACTAATGAAAAACTGTTTTTT; CDR3aa: CASRGTGSATNEKLFF; v_gene: TRBV27; abundance: .; j_gene: TRBJ1-4; d_gene: TRBD1
CDR3nt: TGTGCCAGTAGGGGGCTAGCGGGAGTGGAGTACTTC; CDR3aa: CASRGLAGVEYF; v_gene: TRBV19; abundance: medium-sized; j_gene: TRBJ2-7; d_gene: TRBD2
CDR3nt: TGTGCCAGTACGAGCGGGACAGGGTTGGGAAAACTGTTTTTT; CDR3aa: CASTSGTGLGKLFF; v_gene: TRBV19; abundance: few; j_gene: TRBJ1-4; d_gene: TRBD1
CDR3nt: TGTGCCAGCAGCGTAGGGCTCCTCTCCTACAATGAGCAGTTCTTC; CDR3aa: CASSVGLLSYNEQFF; v_gene: TRBV9; abundance: few; j_gene: TRBJ2-1; d_gene: .
CDR3nt: TGTGCCAGCAGCTCAGTTACGCGGGCGACTAATGAGCAGTTCTTC; CDR3aa: CASSSVTRATNEQFF; v_gene: TRBV7-2; abundance: .; j_gene: TRBJ2-1; d_gene: .
CDR3nt: TGTGCCAGCAGTTTAGTAGGCAGGGGGCTGCGGACTGAAGCTTTCTTT; CDR3aa: CASSLVGRGLRTEAFF; v_gene: TRBV28; abundance: .; j_gene: TRBJ1-1; d_gene: TRBD1
CDR3nt: TGTGCCAGCAGTTCAAGGGATAGTAGGAATGAGCAGTTCTTC; CDR3aa: CASSSRDSRNEQFF; v_gene: TRBV28; abundance: .; j_gene: TRBJ2-1; d_gene: .
CDR3nt: TGTGCCAGCAGTTGGACAGTTAATTCACCCCTCCACTTT; CDR3aa: CASSWTVNSPLHF; v_gene: TRBV6-5; abundance: .; j_gene: TRBJ1-6; d_gene: .
CDR3nt: TGTGCCAGCAGCTTGGGACTTACTATGGAGACCCAGTACTTC; CDR3aa: CASSLGLTMETQYF; v_gene: TRBV7-2; abundance: once; j_gene: TRBJ2-5; d_gene: .
CDR3nt: TGTGCCAGCAGTTTAACAGGCGCCCTTTCCTACGAGCAGTACTTC; CDR3aa: CASSLTGALSYEQYF; v_gene: TRBV28; abundance: .; j_gene: TRBJ2-7; d_gene: .
CDR3nt: TGTGCCAGCAGCTTAGTGGGACAGGGCTATGGCTACACCTTC; CDR3aa: CASSLVGQGYGYTF; v_gene: TRBV7-2; abundance: few; j_gene: TRBJ1-2; d_gene: TRBD1
CDR3nt: TGTGCCAGCAGCGTAGAGGACGGGGACAGGGCCTACAATGAGCAGTTCTTC; CDR3aa: CASSVEDGDRAYNEQFF; v_gene: TRBV9; abundance: .; j_gene: TRBJ2-1; d_gene: TRBD1
CDR3nt: TGTGCCAGCAGTTTACAACTAGTGGGAAATGGGAACGAGCAGTACTTC; CDR3aa: CASSLQLVGNGNEQYF; v_gene: TRBV28; abundance: .; j_gene: TRBJ2-7; d_gene: .
CDR3nt: TGTGCCAGCACCCCCTACAGGGGTCGGCAGGCTTTCTTT; CDR3aa: CASTPYRGRQAFF; v_gene: TRBV9; abundance: .; j_gene: TRBJ1-1; d_gene: TRBD1
CDR3nt: TGTGCCAGCAGTTTAACGGCAGCTAACACTGAAGCTTTCTTT; CDR3aa: CASSLTAANTEAFF; v_gene: TRBV6-5; abundance: .; j_gene: TRBJ1-1; d_gene: .
CDR3nt: TGTGCCAGCAGCTTGGAGGGAGCAGGGTACGAGCAGTACTTC; CDR3aa: CASSLEGAGYEQYF; v_gene: TRBV7-9; abundance: few; j_gene: TRBJ2-7; d_gene: .
CDR3nt: TGTGCCAGCAGTGTAACTCTAGCGGGGGACCTTTACAATGAGCAGTTCTTC; CDR3aa: CASSVTLAGDLYNEQFF; v_gene: TRBV2; abundance: few; j_gene: TRBJ2-1; d_gene: TRBD2
CDR3nt: TGCGCCACGACGGACCTGGTGCACTACGAGCAGTACTTC; CDR3aa: CATTDLVHYEQYF; v_gene: TRBV5-1; abundance: .; j_gene: TRBJ2-7; d_gene: .
CDR3nt: TGTGCCAGCAGCTTGCCGGGACTGCAGGAGACCCAGTACTTC; CDR3aa: CASSLPGLQETQYF; v_gene: TRBV13; abundance: few; j_gene: TRBJ2-5; d_gene: .